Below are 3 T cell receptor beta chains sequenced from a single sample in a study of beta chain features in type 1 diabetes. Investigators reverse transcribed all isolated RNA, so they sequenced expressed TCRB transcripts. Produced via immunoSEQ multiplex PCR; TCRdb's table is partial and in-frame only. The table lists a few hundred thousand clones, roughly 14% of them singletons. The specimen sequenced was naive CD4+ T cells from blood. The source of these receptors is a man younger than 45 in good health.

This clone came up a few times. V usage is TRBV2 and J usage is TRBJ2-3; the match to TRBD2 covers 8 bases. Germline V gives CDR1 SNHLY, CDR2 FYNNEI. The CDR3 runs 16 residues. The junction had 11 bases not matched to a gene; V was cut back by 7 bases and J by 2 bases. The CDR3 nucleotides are TGTGCCAGCAAACGGCAGCCAGCGGGGGCCACAGATACGCAGTATTTT. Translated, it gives CASKRQPAGATDTQYF.

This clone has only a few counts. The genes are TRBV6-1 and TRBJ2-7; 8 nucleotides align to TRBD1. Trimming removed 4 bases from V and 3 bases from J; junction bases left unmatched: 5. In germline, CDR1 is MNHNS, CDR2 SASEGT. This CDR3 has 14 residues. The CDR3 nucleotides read TGTGCCAGCAGTGGCCGGACAGGGAACTACGAGCAGTACTTC. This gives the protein CASSGRTGNYEQYF.

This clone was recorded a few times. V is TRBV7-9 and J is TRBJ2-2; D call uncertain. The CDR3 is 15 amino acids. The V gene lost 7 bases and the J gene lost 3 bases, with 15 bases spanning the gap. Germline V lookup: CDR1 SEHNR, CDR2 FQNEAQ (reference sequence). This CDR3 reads CASKGGRADTGELFF. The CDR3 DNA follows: TGTGCCAGCAAGGGCGGAAGGGCGGACACCGGGGAGCTGTTTTTT.